These T cell receptor beta chains were read from a single sample in a study of technical replicates of blood from a few donors. Profiling relied on immunoSEQ multiplex PCR, and the TCRdb table lists in-frame clones only, not all of them. Of some 47,000 clones listed, roughly 90% are singletons. The specimen was PBMCs. These receptors were obtained from a human donor in good health. Some clones in this sample may be carry-over from other donors' samples. Both conserved end residues are part of each CDR3. The D gene is left open where the match is weak. Size values are once, few and many counts, or a class for expanded clones, and some rows have none.

clone size: NA; D gene: NA; J gene: TRBJ1-1; V gene: TRBV30; CDR3 protein: CAWSVGVRNTEAFF; CDR3 DNA: TGTGCCTGGAGTGTAGGGGTAAGGAACACTGAAGCTTTCTTT
clone size: NA; D gene: NA; J gene: TRBJ1-1; V gene: TRBV5-8; CDR3 protein: CASSSRIATPGGTEAFF; CDR3 DNA: TGTGCCAGCAGCTCGCGTATTGCCACGCCCGGGGGCACTGAAGCTTTCTTT
clone size: NA; D gene: NA; J gene: TRBJ1-2; V gene: TRBV6-1; CDR3 protein: CASSEIKYGYTF; CDR3 DNA: TGTGCCAGCAGTGAAATCAAATATGGCTACACCTTC
clone size: NA; D gene: NA; J gene: TRBJ1-5; V gene: TRBV6-6; CDR3 protein: CASSYGSNQPQHF; CDR3 DNA: TGTGCCAGCAGTTACGGTAGTAATCAGCCCCAGCATTTT
clone size: once; D gene: NA; J gene: TRBJ1-1; V gene: TRBV4-3; CDR3 protein: CASSQDFGYGEAFF; CDR3 DNA: TGCGCCAGCAGCCAAGATTTCGGGTACGGTGAAGCTTTCTTT
clone size: few; D gene: NA; J gene: TRBJ1-1; V gene: TRBV30; CDR3 protein: CAWTPGRGNTEAFF; CDR3 DNA: TGTGCCTGGACCCCCGGGCGGGGGAACACTGAAGCTTTCTTT
clone size: NA; D gene: NA; J gene: TRBJ1-6; V gene: TRBV4-2; CDR3 protein: CASSQVPSPLHF; CDR3 DNA: TGTGCCAGCAGCCAAGTTCCATCACCCCTCCACTTT
clone size: NA; D gene: TRBD2; J gene: TRBJ2-7; V gene: TRBV11-2; CDR3 protein: CASSLDPAGRAGSYEQYF; CDR3 DNA: TGTGCCAGCAGCTTAGATCCTGCCGGGAGGGCCGGATCCTACGAGCAGTACTTC
clone size: NA; D gene: NA; J gene: TRBJ1-5; V gene: TRBV2; CDR3 protein: CASSGTGGNQPQHF; CDR3 DNA: TGTGCCAGCAGCGGGACGGGGGGCAATCAGCCCCAGCATTTT
clone size: NA; D gene: NA; J gene: TRBJ1-6; V gene: TRBV6-6; CDR3 protein: CATAGGNSPLHF; CDR3 DNA: TGTGCCACCGCAGGAGGTAATTCACCCCTCCACTTT
clone size: NA; D gene: TRBD1; J gene: TRBJ1-2; V gene: TRBV29-1; CDR3 protein: CSVGQGSGGYTF; CDR3 DNA: TGCAGCGTGGGACAGGGTTCTGGAGGCTACACCTTC
clone size: NA; D gene: NA; J gene: TRBJ2-7; V gene: TRBV6-1; CDR3 protein: CASSELPVSYEQYF; CDR3 DNA: TGTGCCAGCAGTGAACTCCCGGTGTCCTACGAGCAGTACTTC
clone size: NA; D gene: NA; J gene: TRBJ1-1; V gene: TRBV4-3; CDR3 protein: CASSQTTGPTEAFF; CDR3 DNA: TGCGCCAGCAGCCAAACGACAGGCCCCACTGAAGCTTTCTTT
clone size: NA; D gene: NA; J gene: TRBJ2-7; V gene: TRBV18; CDR3 protein: CASSPQEDFRAEQYF; CDR3 DNA: TGTGCCAGCTCACCCCAGGAGGACTTTCGAGCCGAGCAGTACTTC
clone size: NA; D gene: TRBD2; J gene: TRBJ2-7; V gene: TRBV5-1; CDR3 protein: CASSPGGTFRDEQYF; CDR3 DNA: TGCGCCAGCAGCCCGGGAGGGACATTTCGTGACGAGCAGTACTTC
clone size: NA; D gene: NA; J gene: TRBJ1-2; V gene: TRBV19; CDR3 protein: CASNRIGGSNYGYTF; CDR3 DNA: TGTGCCAGTAACCGGATTGGAGGTTCTAACTATGGCTACACCTTC
clone size: once; D gene: NA; J gene: TRBJ1-6; V gene: TRBV4-2; CDR3 protein: CASSQDRGNNSPLHF; CDR3 DNA: TGTGCCAGCAGCCAAGATCGAGGAAATAATTCACCCCTCCACTTT
clone size: few; D gene: NA; J gene: TRBJ1-1; V gene: TRBV21-1; CDR3 protein: CASSKALRPPRRAFF; CDR3 DNA: TGTGCCAGCAGCAAAGCGCTTCGTCCCCCGAGGAGAGCTTTCTTT
clone size: NA; D gene: NA; J gene: TRBJ2-6; V gene: TRBV29-1; CDR3 protein: CSVTSGGGGANVLTF; CDR3 DNA: TGCAGCGTCACCTCCGGGGGTGGTGGGGCCAACGTCCTGACTTTC
clone size: once; D gene: NA; J gene: TRBJ1-1; V gene: TRBV29-1; CDR3 protein: CSVEEGLPGAFF; CDR3 DNA: TGCAGCGTTGAAGAAGGACTCCCCGGAGCTTTCTTT
clone size: NA; D gene: NA; J gene: TRBJ1-1; V gene: TRBV7-9; CDR3 protein: CASSYAGSEGGEGFF; CDR3 DNA: TGTGCCAGCAGCTACGCCGGCTCAGAAGGAGGAGAAGGGTTCTTT
clone size: NA; D gene: TRBD1; J gene: TRBJ2-7; V gene: TRBV5-6; CDR3 protein: CASSQNTGASYEQYF; CDR3 DNA: TGTGCCAGCAGTCAGAACACAGGGGCCTCCTACGAGCAGTACTTC
clone size: NA; D gene: TRBD1; J gene: TRBJ2-7; V gene: TRBV5-1; CDR3 protein: CASSTTGGYYEQYF; CDR3 DNA: TGCGCCAGCAGCACGACAGGGGGGTACTACGAGCAGTACTTC
clone size: once; D gene: NA; J gene: TRBJ2-7; V gene: TRBV5-5; CDR3 protein: CASSLGLGGTLAYEQYF; CDR3 DNA: TGTGCCAGCAGCTTGGGTTTGGGTGGCACCCTAGCGTACGAGCAGTACTTC
clone size: once; D gene: TRBD2; J gene: TRBJ2-7; V gene: TRBV6-5; CDR3 protein: CASSRAGGASEQYF; CDR3 DNA: TGTGCCAGCAGTAGGGCGGGAGGAGCATCCGAGCAGTACTTC
clone size: NA; D gene: TRBD2; J gene: TRBJ2-1; V gene: TRBV6-5; CDR3 protein: CASSGGGSYEQFF; CDR3 DNA: TGTGCCAGCAGCGGCGGGGGGTCCTATGAGCAGTTCTTC
clone size: NA; D gene: TRBD1; J gene: TRBJ1-2; V gene: TRBV6-6; CDR3 protein: CASSYTADRGIGYTF; CDR3 DNA: TGTGCCAGCAGTTACACTGCGGACAGGGGAATCGGCTACACCTTC
clone size: NA; D gene: TRBD1; J gene: TRBJ2-6; V gene: TRBV5-4; CDR3 protein: CASRLDRAGANVLTF; CDR3 DNA: TGTGCCAGCAGGCTCGACAGGGCTGGGGCCAACGTCCTGACTTTC